These 3 T cell receptor beta chains share one sample of origin, sequenced in a study of blood T cell repertoires in COVID-19. TCRdb's copy holds only in-frame clones and misses some; the assay was immunoSEQ multiplex PCR. The repertoire includes about 400,000 clones, 70% to 90% of them detected once, and roughly 6.6% sits in the top ten. Sequences were obtained from peripheral blood. Receptors were obtained from a woman aged 55-69 years with COVID-19, enrolled during active disease.

V and J are TRBV9 and TRBJ1-1; 11 bases line up with TRBD1. This CDR3 region has 16 residues. With 3 bases clipped from V and 4 bases from J, the junction kept 8 bases outside the gene matches. Germline CDR1 SGDLS, CDR2 YYNGEE. CDR3 amino acids: CASSARTGGAGTEAFF. The CDR3 region has the DNA TGTGCCAGCAGCGCGCGGACAGGGGGCGCGGGCACTGAAGCTTTCTTT.

This clone appeared a single time. This chain uses TRBV28 with TRBJ2-7, with 7 bases that match TRBD1. The V segment lost 6 bases and the J segment 4 bases; nucleotides outside the gene matches: 6. The germline CDR1 and CDR2 sequences are MDHEN and SYDVKM. This CDR3 region has 13 residues. The CDR3 spells CASRPGQSYEQYF. For the CDR3, the DNA is TGTGCCAGCAGACCGGGACAGTCTTACGAGCAGTACTTC.

A single count supports this clone. The chain is built from TRBV5-6 and TRBJ2-4, with TRBD1 matching over 11 bases. The CDR3 contains 13 residues. V lost 5 bases, J lost 8 bases, and 3 bases stayed unmatched. The V gene's germline CDR1 is SGHDT and CDR2 YYEEEE. CDR3 sequence: CASSWGQGDIQYF. CDR3 DNA: TGTGCCAGCAGTTGGGGACAGGGGGACATTCAGTACTTC.